These 25 T cell receptor beta chains were sequenced from one sample in a study of sequential checkpoint blockade in melanoma. Indicated treatment: randomized to nivolumab then ipilimumab (arm A) or the reverse (arm B). TCRdb keeps only in-frame clones here, not all; method: immunoSEQ multiplex PCR. Altogether about 9,100 clones are present, about 75% being singletons, with the ten largest covering under 20%. The source material was CD8+ T cells sorted from blood (inferred from file names), sampled from a patient given nivolumab and ipilimumab in sequence. The receptors derive from a human donor with melanoma.

The V and J genes are TRBV6-5 and TRBJ2-7; a weak D match, TRBD1 (6 bases). The V end was cut by 6 bases, the J end by 3 bases, with 18 bases between. There are 15 residues in the CDR3. From germline, CDR1 is MNHEY and CDR2 SVGAGI. CDR3 in amino acids: CASRDPVWDNYEQYF. CDR3 in DNA: TGTGCCAGCAGGGACCCGGTTTGGGACAACTACGAGCAGTACTTC.

This chain uses TRBV14 with TRBJ1-2; D is unclear. Deletions cut 4 bases from V and 2 bases from J, with 5 bases between. The germline V gene has CDR1 SGHDN and CDR2 FVKESK. The CDR3 loop spans 12 amino acids. The CDR3 DNA sequence: TGTGCCAGCAGCCGTCGGAACTATGGCTACACCTTC. It encodes CASSRRNYGYTF.

On this clone itself: At one boundary the junction diverges from the germline segment, which might be a read error. The rearrangement uses TRBV6-1 and TRBJ2-5; 7 nucleotides agree with TRBD1. The CDR3 runs to 17 residues. Germline CDR1 and CDR2: MNHNS and SASEGT. Here the CDR3 reads CANSEGRDRVLGETQYF. The CDR3 DNA sequence: TGTGCCAACAGTGAAGGGAGAGACAGGGTCTTGGGAGAGACCCAGTACTTC.

This chain uses TRBV27 with TRBJ2-4; tentative D call: TRBD2 (6 bases). Germline V lookup: CDR1 MNHEY, CDR2 SMNVEV (reference sequence). Trimming pared 2 bases from V and 0 bases from J, leaving 11 bases between. This CDR3 comprises 16 residues. CDR3 region: CASSLGGSLAKNIQYF. In DNA form, the CDR3 reads TGTGCCAGCAGTTTAGGGGGGAGCCTAGCCAAAAACATTCAGTACTTC.

The chain employs TRBV7-3 and TRBJ2-3; maybe TRBD2 (5 bases). This CDR3 has 15 amino acids. V lost 1 base to trimming and J lost 1 base, with 9 bases between them. The germline gives CDR1 SGHTA, CDR2 FQGTGA. The DNA of the CDR3 is TGTGCCAGCAGCTTAAGCGGGTACGGCACAGATACGCAGTATTTT. It encodes CASSLSGYGTDTQYF.

The chain recombines TRBV28 with TRBJ2-5, with 7 nucleotides matching TRBD2. J gave up 4 bases and V 5 bases, and 7 bases lay outside the gene matches. Germline V lookup: CDR1 MDHEN, CDR2 SYDVKM. CDR3 length: 14 residues. CDR3 protein: CASSPHSSGETQYF. CDR3 in DNA: TGTGCCAGCAGTCCTCACTCTAGCGGAGAGACCCAGTACTTC.

The chain combines TRBV21-1 with TRBJ2-5; TRBD1, the table's D call, was not compared with the DNA. TRBV21-1 is classified as a pseudogene. CDR3 length: 12 residues. In DNA form, the CDR3 reads TGTGCCAGCAGCAAAGGGGCAGAGACCCAGTACTTC. Amino acid sequence: CASSKGAETQYF.

In DNA form, the CDR3 reads TGTGCCAGCAGTGTACACCAGTTCCTTGAGACCCAGTACTTC. It encodes CASSVHQFLETQYF. The chain joins TRBV25-1 to TRBJ2-5; D gene unclear. The CDR3 totals 14 residues. Trimming removed 4 bases at V and 5 bases at J, with 14 bases between. The germline CDR1 and CDR2 sequences are MGHDK and SYGVNS.

V and J are TRBV7-7 and TRBJ2-5; maybe TRBD2 (7 bases). Germline V lookup: CDR1 SSHAT, CDR2 FNYEAQ (reference sequence). The V gene lost 1 base and the J gene lost 1 base, with 10 bases spanning the gap. CDR3 length equals 15 residues. Written as DNA, the CDR3 is TGTGCCAGCAGCTTAGAGGGGGGGACCCAAGAGACCCAGTACTTC. Translated, it gives CASSLEGGTQETQYF.

V and J are TRBV15 and TRBJ2-7, with TRBD2 matching 10 bases. Germline V gene lookup returns CDR1 LNHNV and CDR2 YYDKDF (reference sequence). With 5 bases clipped from V and 2 bases from J, the junction kept 6 bases outside the gene matches. This CDR3 is built from 15 residues. The CDR3, as DNA: TGTGCCACCAGCTTGACTAGCGGGTTTACCTACGAGCAGTACTTC. Translated: CATSLTSGFTYEQYF.

This clone was observed a handful of times. This sequence joins TRBV7-2 and TRBJ2-3, with no clear D. The CDR3 loop spans 18 amino acids. Looked up from germline, CDR1 is SGHTA and CDR2 is FQGNSA. V lost 5 bases, J lost 1 base, and 22 bases lay in between. The CDR3 spells CASSPKVGRLEGTDTQYF. The CDR3 bases are TGTGCCAGCAGCCCTAAGGTCGGCAGGCTGGAAGGCACAGATACGCAGTATTTT.

In the case of this clone: Other DNA sequences in this sample translate to the same CDR3. V usage is TRBV19 and J usage is TRBJ1-4; D not certain. Germline loops: CDR1 LNHDA, CDR2 SQIVND (reference sequence). Trimming removed 7 bases at V and 0 bases at J, with 9 bases between. The CDR3 extends over 14 amino acids. CDR3 sequence (DNA): TGTGCCAGTACCCACCGGGCAACTAATGAAAAACTGTTTTTT. Translating gives CASTHRATNEKLFF.

This sequence joins TRBV27 and TRBJ2-7, with D maybe TRBD2 (5 bases). Trimming left V 5 bases short and J 7 bases short, with 21 bases between. CDR1 and CDR2 from the germline V gene are MNHEY and SMNVEV (reference sequence). The CDR3 loop spans 15 amino acids. CDR3 DNA sequence: TGTGCCAGCAGTCCGCAGGACGGTCACTCGGGGGAGCAGTACTTC. Its translation: CASSPQDGHSGEQYF.

This clone has just one count. The gene calls are TRBV6-4 and TRBJ1-1, with D uncertain. The germline V gene has CDR1 MRHNA and CDR2 SNTAGT. Trimming removed 5 bases at V and 8 bases at J, with 18 bases between. The CDR3 is made up of 14 amino acids. CDR3 sequence (DNA): TGTGCCAGCAGTCCCGGGGTAGGAACGGGAGAAGCTTTCTTT. Amino acid sequence: CASSPGVGTGEAFF.

V usage is TRBV6-1 and J usage is TRBJ2-7, with D possibly being TRBD2 (5 bases). The CDR3 length is 15 residues. Trimming removed 2 bases at V and 0 bases at J, with 11 bases between. Per the germline V gene, CDR1 is MNHNS and CDR2 is SASEGT. CDR3 residues: CASSEYEGSSYEQYF. CDR3 nucleotide sequence: TGTGCCAGCAGTGAATACGAGGGTAGCTCCTACGAGCAGTACTTC.

The chain uses TRBV6-4 and TRBJ2-2, with D unclear. The germline V and J ends were trimmed by 0 bases and 4 bases, with 6 bases remaining between them. The V gene's germline CDR1 is MRHNA and CDR2 SNTAGT. This CDR3 contains 14 residues. CDR3 in amino acids: CASSDSVGTGELFF. The DNA of the CDR3 is TGTGCCAGCAGTGACTCAGTCGGCACCGGGGAGCTGTTTTTT.

The J gene is TRBJ2-1, the V gene TRBV19; 8 bases fit TRBD1. The ends lost 5 bases at V and 12 bases at J; junction bases unmatched: 15. The CDR3 sequence is 15 residues long. Germline CDR1 and CDR2: LNHDA and SQIVND (reference sequence). CDR3 bases: TGTGCCAGTAGTGATCCGGACAGGGTCATTCTTGGGCAGTTCTTC. Protein product: CASSDPDRVILGQFF.

The chain carries TRBV27 and TRBJ1-1, with 7 bases that match TRBD1. The CDR3 contains 15 residues. The ends lost 6 bases at V and 6 bases at J; junction bases unmatched: 13. From germline, CDR1 is MNHEY and CDR2 SMNVEV (reference sequence). CDR3 loop: CASSHRGGQGAEAFF. The CDR3 DNA follows: TGTGCCAGCAGCCACCGAGGGGGTCAGGGGGCTGAAGCTTTCTTT.

This chain joins TRBV15 and TRBJ2-7, with 10 nucleotides matching TRBD1. The CDR3 spans 14 residues. CDR1 and CDR2 (germline): LNHNV, YYDKDF (reference sequence). Trimming removed 5 bases from V and 3 bases from J; junction bases left unmatched: 4. CDR3 sequence reads: CATSQDRGNYEQYF. CDR3 coding DNA: TGTGCCACCAGCCAGGACAGGGGGAACTACGAGCAGTACTTC.

This clone is judged medium-sized. The V gene is TRBV4-1, the J gene TRBJ2-7, with D possibly being TRBD2 (5 bases). The CDR3 has 13 residues. Trimming pared 4 bases from V and 3 bases from J, leaving 10 bases between. Germline CDR1 and CDR2: MGHRA and YSYEKL. The CDR3 reads CASSLEDLYEQYF. The CDR3 nucleotides are TGCGCCAGCAGCCTGGAGGATCTCTACGAGCAGTACTTC.

The CDR3 spells CASSLGRTGGHEQYF. DNA of the CDR3: TGTGCCAGCAGCTTAGGCAGGACAGGCGGCCACGAGCAGTACTTC. The chain is built from TRBV7-9 and TRBJ2-7, with TRBD1 identical over 7 bases. The CDR3 is made up of 15 amino acids. From germline, CDR1 is SEHNR and CDR2 FQNEAQ (reference sequence). V was clipped by 1 base and J by 5 bases; unmatched bases: 8.

Only one count was recorded for this clone. The sample carries other DNA sequences with the same CDR3. This chain links TRBV21-1 with TRBJ2-7; whether TRBD2, the table's D call, matches the DNA was not checked. TRBV21-1 is termed a pseudogene. This CDR3 contains 18 residues. This chain's CDR3 is CASSKARTSGSPGYEQYF. The CDR3 nucleotides read TGTGCCAGCAGCAAAGCGCGCACTAGCGGGAGCCCGGGCTACGAGCAGTACTTC.

This chain connects TRBV4-3 to TRBJ2-5; D is perhaps TRBD2 (7 bases). V was trimmed by 0 bases and J by 4 bases, leaving 15 bases between them. This CDR3 is 16 amino acids long. CDR1 is LGHNA and CDR2 is YSLEER in the germline V gene. For the CDR3, the DNA is TGCGCCAGCAGCCAAGACCGGGGCGGGGGCAGAGAGACCCAGTACTTC. Translated: CASSQDRGGGRETQYF.

In its sample, this clone was seen a few times. The chain combines TRBV6-5 with TRBJ2-7; 7 nucleotides agree with TRBD1. Trimming cost V 0 bases and J 2 bases; bases outside gene matches: 4. This CDR3 is 15 amino acids long. Germline V gene lookup returns CDR1 MNHEY and CDR2 SVGAGI. The CDR3 here is CASSYSQGVPYEQYF. For the CDR3, the DNA is TGTGCCAGCAGTTACTCCCAGGGGGTCCCCTACGAGCAGTACTTC.

This rearrangement joins TRBV25-1 to TRBJ2-7; 15 nucleotides agree with TRBD2. V was pared by 5 bases and J by 6 bases, with 5 bases of the junction left unmatched. Germline CDR1 and CDR2: MGHDK and SYGVNS. This CDR3 spans 15 amino acids. The CDR3 reads CASSPGLAGGSEQYF. CDR3 DNA: TGTGCCAGCAGTCCCGGACTAGCGGGGGGGAGCGAGCAGTACTTC.